These 6 T cell receptor beta chains were sequenced from one sample in a study of T cell responses to AZD1222 COVID-19 vaccine. TCRdb keeps only in-frame clones here, not all; method: immunoSEQ multiplex PCR. The sample carries roughly 80,000 clones, under 95% recorded once. The sample consisted of peripheral blood, taken on day 0 of AZD1222 vaccination. These receptors came from an adult in good health.

The chain has TRBV5-6 and TRBJ2-7; 10 bases agree with TRBD1. Germline CDR1 reads SGHDT; CDR2 reads YYEEEE. J was trimmed by 1 base and V by 4 bases; bases with no gene match: 8. The CDR3 length is 16 residues. In DNA form, the CDR3 reads TGTGCCAGCAGCGAGCTTGGACAGGGGGGATCCTACGAGCAGTACTTC. The encoded protein is CASSELGQGGSYEQYF. The entire variable domain, with the rest obtained from reference TRBV5-6 and TRBJ2-7, is as follows: DAGVTQSPTHLIKTRGQQVTLRCSPKSGHDTVSWYQQALGQGPQFIFQYYEEEERQRGNFPDRFSGHQFPNYSSELNVNALLLGDSALYLCASSELGQGGSYEQYFGPGTRLTVT.

The chain links TRBV2 to TRBJ1-5, with 7 bases lining up with TRBD1. After removal of 5 bases from V and 5 bases from J, the junction contained 9 bases not matched to a gene. The CDR3 consists of 15 residues. The germline V gene has CDR1 SNHLY and CDR2 FYNNEI. CDR3 protein: CASSSYGTAYQPQHF. The DNA for the CDR3 is TGTGCCAGCAGTTCCTACGGGACAGCGTATCAGCCCCAGCATTTT.

The rearrangement uses TRBV6-6 and TRBJ2-1; 8 nucleotides line up with TRBD2. Trimming took 4 bases from V and 5 from J; bases not matched to a gene: 4. The germline CDR1 and CDR2 sequences are MNHNY and SVGAGI (reference sequence). The CDR3 is 14 residues long. CDR3 sequence (DNA): TGTGCCAGCAGTTTTTCGGGGGGGAACAATGAGCAGTTCTTC. This sequence encodes CASSFSGGNNEQFF.

V gene TRBV6-4 combines with J gene TRBJ1-2; D might be TRBD1 (5 bases). The CDR3 spans 15 residues. The germline gives CDR1 MRHNA, CDR2 SNTAGT. V was trimmed by 5 bases and J by 0 bases, leaving 13 bases between them. CDR3 sequence (DNA): TGTGCCAGCAGTCTCAAGACAGTCTCTAACTATGGCTACACCTTC. Protein: CASSLKTVSNYGYTF.

V is TRBV6-5 and J is TRBJ1-4; D gene ambiguous. This CDR3 comprises 13 residues. Germline CDR1 and CDR2: MNHEY and SVGAGI. The V end was cut by 2 bases, the J end by 6 bases, with 7 bases between. The DNA for the CDR3 is TGTGCCAGCAGTTACGCGCCAGATGAAAAACTGTTTTTT. Translation gives CASSYAPDEKLFF.

This clone was recorded only once. The chain has TRBV29-1 and TRBJ1-1; D is undetermined. With 3 bases removed from V and 1 base from J, the gap between germline ends came to 9 bases. From germline, CDR1 is SQVTM and CDR2 ANQGSEA. The CDR3 is 13 amino acids. This CDR3 is CSVERQRNTEAFF. In DNA, the CDR3 is TGCAGCGTTGAGAGGCAGAGGAACACTGAAGCTTTCTTT.